These 19 T cell receptor beta chains came from one sample sequenced in a study of shared clonotypes between healthy human individuals. TCRdb's copy holds only in-frame clones and misses some; the assay was immunoSEQ multiplex PCR. The table has around 580,000 clones, roughly 98% seen once; the top ten hold approximately 0.3%. Terminally differentiated effector memory CD45RA+ cells were excluded by CCR7 positive selection of CD45RO-negative cells. Sequencing used naive CD8+ T cells sorted from blood. These receptors were taken from a man aged 25-40 years in good health.

V is TRBV15 and J is TRBJ2-1; TRBD2 matches at 8 bases. The trim removed 1 base at V and 5 bases at J, leaving 10 bases unmatched. CDR3 length equals 17 residues. Germline V gives CDR1 LNHNV, CDR2 YYDKDF (reference sequence). CDR3 in DNA: TGTGCCACCAGCAGAGTCCCGGGGGGGAGCCCCCACAATGAGCAGTTCTTC. Translating it yields CATSRVPGGSPHNEQFF.

The genes are TRBV19 and TRBJ2-3, with 10 bases that match TRBD2. Looked up from germline, CDR1 is LNHDA and CDR2 is SQIVND (reference sequence). CDR3 length equals 18 residues. Trimming removed 5 bases from V and 0 bases from J; junction bases left unmatched: 11. CDR3 DNA: TGTGCCAGTAGTTTTGAGACTAGCGGGCTCCTCAGCACAGATACGCAGTATTTT. Translation gives CASSFETSGLLSTDTQYF.

V is TRBV7-9 and J is TRBJ2-7, with D unresolved. The CDR3 is made up of 13 amino acids. Germline V gene data show CDR1 as SEHNR and CDR2 as FQNEAQ (reference sequence). V dropped 1 base and J dropped 0 bases, with 4 bases sitting between them. The CDR3 nucleotides read TGTGCCAGCAGCTTAGATCCCTCCTACGAGCAGTACTTC. Amino acid sequence: CASSLDPSYEQYF.

This clone occurred once. The chain employs TRBV5-8 and TRBJ2-7; D unresolved. The CDR3 runs to 17 residues. CDR1 and CDR2 (germline): SGHTS, YDEGEE. V shed 4 bases and J shed 0 bases, with 20 bases lying between them. The CDR3 loop reads CASSPTSTGRPSYEQYF. The CDR3 DNA is TGTGCCAGCAGCCCAACCTCTACGGGCCGACCCTCCTACGAGCAGTACTTC.

V is TRBV4-1 and J is TRBJ1-1; tentatively, D is TRBD1 (5 bases). The CDR3 length is 17 residues. Per the germline V gene, CDR1 is MGHRA and CDR2 is YSYEKL. Trimming left V 0 bases short and J 3 bases short, with 17 bases between. CDR3 amino acids: CASSQDAPHGGDTEAFF. The CDR3 DNA is TGCGCCAGCAGCCAAGATGCGCCTCACGGGGGGGACACTGAAGCTTTCTTT.

J is TRBJ1-1 and V is TRBV6-1; D not certain. The V gene's germline CDR1 is MNHNS and CDR2 SASEGT. This CDR3 is built from 10 residues. V lost 8 bases, J lost 1 base, and 2 bases lay in between. CDR3 amino acids: CASQNTEAFF. The DNA of the CDR3 is TGTGCCAGCCAGAACACTGAAGCTTTCTTT.

The rearrangement joins TRBV29-1 to TRBJ1-1; no firm D call. V dropped 3 bases and J dropped 3 bases, with 11 bases sitting between them. Germline V CDR1 and CDR2: SQVTM, ANQGSEA. CDR3 length: 13 amino acids. CDR3: CSVEGNRYTEAFF. The CDR3 DNA reads TGCAGCGTTGAGGGGAATCGGTACACTGAAGCTTTCTTT.

The rearrangement links TRBV27 to TRBJ1-2, with D perhaps TRBD1 (6 bases). The CDR3 is 14 residues long. Germline-derived CDR1 and CDR2 are MNHEY and SMNVEV (reference sequence). The V gene lost 0 bases and the J gene lost 9 bases, with 14 bases spanning the gap. CDR3 sequence reads: CASSLSLQGYRYTF. The CDR3 DNA sequence: TGTGCCAGCAGTTTATCTCTACAGGGATATCGCTACACCTTC.

The chain joins TRBV7-3 to TRBJ2-7, with D perhaps matching TRBD1 (6 bases). With 3 bases removed from V and 7 bases from J, the gap between germline ends came to 16 bases. Germline loops: CDR1 SGHTA, CDR2 FQGTGA. The CDR3 runs 14 residues. The CDR3 sequence is CASSLGAGDEEQYF. Written as DNA, the CDR3 is TGTGCCAGCAGCTTGGGTGCAGGGGACGAAGAGCAGTACTTC.

The chain recombines TRBV10-1 with TRBJ1-5, with D maybe TRBD1 (6 bases). In germline, CDR1 is WNHNN, CDR2 SYGVQD (reference sequence). The CDR3 runs to 13 residues. Trimming took 4 bases from V and 2 from J, leaving 6 bases between them. CDR3 in DNA: TGCGCCAGCAGTGGGACAGGCAATCAGCCCCAGCATTTT. Its translation: CASSGTGNQPQHF.

The V and J genes are TRBV5-6 and TRBJ2-7; 8 bases are a match to TRBD1. The CDR3 spans 15 residues. Germline values: CDR1 SGHDT, CDR2 YYEEEE. The V and J ends lost 1 base and 3 bases, in that order; junction bases with no gene match: 6. The CDR3 protein is CASSLQVTGDYEQYF. The CDR3 nucleotides are TGTGCCAGCAGCTTGCAGGTGACAGGGGACTACGAGCAGTACTTC.

V usage is TRBV6-6 and J usage is TRBJ2-1; 8 bases are a match to TRBD2. The CDR3 is 14 amino acids. Per the germline V gene, CDR1 is MNHNY and CDR2 is SVGAGI (reference sequence). The trim removed 6 bases at V and 5 bases at J, leaving 6 bases unmatched. CDR3 loop: CASRLSGGDNEQFF. The CDR3, as DNA: TGTGCCAGCAGACTCTCCGGGGGGGACAATGAGCAGTTCTTC.

This chain connects TRBV27 to TRBJ2-5, with TRBD1 matching over 7 bases. This CDR3 has 16 amino acids. V shed 2 bases and J 4 bases; nucleotides not matched to a gene: 10. Germline CDR1 MNHEY, CDR2 SMNVEV (reference sequence). The CDR3 here is CASSLTFLRDRETQYF. The CDR3 region has the DNA TGTGCCAGCAGTTTAACATTCCTCCGGGACAGAGAGACCCAGTACTTC.

The V and J genes are TRBV5-4 and TRBJ2-7, with no clear D. With 2 bases removed from V and 1 base from J, the gap between germline ends came to 13 bases. Germline V CDR1 and CDR2: SGHNT, YYREEE (reference sequence). CDR3 length equals 15 residues. The CDR3 nucleotides are TGTGCCAGCAGCTTCTCCGGTTTGGGGTCCTACGAGCAGTACTTC. This gives the protein CASSFSGLGSYEQYF.

The chain couples TRBV7-8 to TRBJ1-3; D gene unclear. From germline, CDR1 is SGHVS and CDR2 FQNEAQ. Deletions cut 1 base from V and 0 bases from J, with 7 bases between. This CDR3 spans 15 amino acids. DNA of the CDR3: TGTGCCAGCAGCTTAGGGGAAGGCTCTGGAAACACCATATATTTT. Protein product: CASSLGEGSGNTIYF.

The gene calls are TRBV13 and TRBJ2-7; D may be TRBD2 (5 bases). CDR3 length equals 11 residues. With 2 bases removed from V and 7 bases from J, the gap between germline ends came to 6 bases. Germline V gives CDR1 PRHDT, CDR2 FYEKMQ (reference sequence). The CDR3 loop is CASSLRGEQYF. CDR3 nucleotides: TGTGCCAGCAGCTTACGAGGGGAGCAGTACTTC.

The genes are TRBV19 and TRBJ2-7, with TRBD2 matching 9 bases. The germline CDR1 and CDR2 sequences are LNHDA and SQIVND (reference sequence). This CDR3 is 16 amino acids long. Losses at the gene ends were 0 bases for V and 3 bases for J; bases not matched to a gene: 6. CDR3 nucleotide sequence: TGTGCCAGTAGTATAGACGCTAGCGGGGATAACTACGAGCAGTACTTC. Encoded protein: CASSIDASGDNYEQYF.

The chain combines TRBV7-8 with TRBJ2-7; 9 bases map to TRBD1. There are 14 residues in the CDR3. Per the germline V gene, CDR1 is SGHVS and CDR2 is FQNEAQ. Germline trimming cut 5 bases from V and 4 bases from J; bases unmatched to any gene: 6. The CDR3 loop reads CASSRGTGTYEQYF. In nucleotides, the CDR3 is TGTGCCAGCAGCCGCGGGACAGGGACTTACGAGCAGTACTTC. Complete variable domain (other parts from reference TRBV7-8 and TRBJ2-7): GAGVSQSPRYKVAKRGQDVALRCDPISGHVSLFWYQQALGQGPEFLTYFQNEAQLDKSGLPSDRFFAERPEGSVSTLKIQRTQQEDSAVYLCASSRGTGTYEQYFGPGTRLTVT.

This sequence joins TRBV11-2 and TRBJ2-7; 15 bases map to TRBD2. V dropped 3 bases and J dropped 2; count of bases not matched to a gene: 5. This CDR3 region has 17 residues. Germline values: CDR1 SGHAT, CDR2 FQNNGV. CDR3: CASSFGGLAGGTYEQYF. The CDR3 nucleotides read TGTGCCAGCAGCTTCGGGGGACTAGCGGGAGGCACCTACGAGCAGTACTTC.